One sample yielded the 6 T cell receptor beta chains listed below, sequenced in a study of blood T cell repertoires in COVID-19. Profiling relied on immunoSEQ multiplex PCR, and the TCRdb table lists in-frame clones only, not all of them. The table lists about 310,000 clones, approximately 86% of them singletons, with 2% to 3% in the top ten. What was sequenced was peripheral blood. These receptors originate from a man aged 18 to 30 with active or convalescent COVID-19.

This CDR3 reads CASSLGLSTDTQYF. CDR3 in DNA: TGCGCCAGTTCCCTGGGACTCAGCACAGATACGCAGTATTTT. V usage is TRBV4-1 and J usage is TRBJ2-3; possible D gene TRBD2, 6 bases. This CDR3 spans 14 amino acids. From germline, CDR1 is MGHRA and CDR2 YSYEKL. The V gene lost 9 bases and the J gene lost 0 bases, with 13 bases spanning the gap.

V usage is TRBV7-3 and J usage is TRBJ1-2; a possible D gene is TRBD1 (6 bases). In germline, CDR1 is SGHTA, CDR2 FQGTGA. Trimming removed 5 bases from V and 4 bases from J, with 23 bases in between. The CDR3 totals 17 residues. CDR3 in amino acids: CASSPGPGQLGPYGYTF. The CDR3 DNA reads TGTGCCAGCAGCCCTGGGCCTGGACAGCTGGGACCCTATGGCTACACCTTC.

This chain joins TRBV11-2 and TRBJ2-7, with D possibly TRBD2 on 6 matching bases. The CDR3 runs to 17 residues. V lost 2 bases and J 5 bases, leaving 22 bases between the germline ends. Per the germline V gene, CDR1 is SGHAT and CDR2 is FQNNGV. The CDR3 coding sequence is TGTGCCAGCAGCTTACCTCAGCTAACAGGTCGGGAGAACGAGCAGTACTTC. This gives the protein CASSLPQLTGRENEQYF.

The CDR3 region is CASNTGAPYGYTF. CDR3 in DNA: TGTGCCAGCAACACAGGGGCCCCCTATGGCTACACCTTC. This chain joins TRBV28 and TRBJ1-2; 7 bases match TRBD1. The germline CDR1 and CDR2 sequences are MDHEN and SYDVKM. V lost 7 bases, J lost 4 bases, and 6 bases stayed unmatched. The CDR3 sequence is 13 residues long.

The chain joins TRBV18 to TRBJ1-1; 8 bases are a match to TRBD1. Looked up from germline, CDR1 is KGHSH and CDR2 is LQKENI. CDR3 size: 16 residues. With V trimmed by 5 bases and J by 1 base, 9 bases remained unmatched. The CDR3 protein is CASSARQGQRNTEAFF. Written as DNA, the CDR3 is TGTGCCAGCTCAGCCCGACAGGGGCAGAGGAACACTGAAGCTTTCTTT.

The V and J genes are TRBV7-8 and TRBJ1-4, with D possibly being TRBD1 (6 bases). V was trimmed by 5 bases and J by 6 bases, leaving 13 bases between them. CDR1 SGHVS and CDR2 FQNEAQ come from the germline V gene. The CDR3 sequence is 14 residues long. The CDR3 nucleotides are TGTGCCAGCAGCCCGGACAGCGGTCATGAAAAACTGTTTTTT. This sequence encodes CASSPDSGHEKLFF.